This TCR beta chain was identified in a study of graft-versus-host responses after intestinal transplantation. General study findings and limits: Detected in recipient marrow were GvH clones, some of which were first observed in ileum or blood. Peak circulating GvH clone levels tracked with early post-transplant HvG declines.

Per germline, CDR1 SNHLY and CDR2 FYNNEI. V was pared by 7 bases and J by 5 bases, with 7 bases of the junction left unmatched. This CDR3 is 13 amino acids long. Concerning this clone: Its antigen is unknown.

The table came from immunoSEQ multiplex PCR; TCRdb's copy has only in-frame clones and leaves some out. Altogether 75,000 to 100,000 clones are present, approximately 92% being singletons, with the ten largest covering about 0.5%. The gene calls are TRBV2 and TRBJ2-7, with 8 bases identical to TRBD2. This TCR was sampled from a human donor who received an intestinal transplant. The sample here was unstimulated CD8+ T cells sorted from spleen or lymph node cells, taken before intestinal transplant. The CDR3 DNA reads TGTGCCAGCATAGGGCTAGCGGGTAACGAGCAGTACTTC. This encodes CASIGLAGNEQYF. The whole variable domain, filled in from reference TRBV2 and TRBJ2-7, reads EPEVTQTPSHQVTQMGQEVILRCVPISNHLYFYWYRQILGQKVEFLVSFYNNEISEKSEIFDDQFSVERPDGSNFTLKIRSTKLEDSAMYFCASIGLAGNEQYFGPGTRLTVT.